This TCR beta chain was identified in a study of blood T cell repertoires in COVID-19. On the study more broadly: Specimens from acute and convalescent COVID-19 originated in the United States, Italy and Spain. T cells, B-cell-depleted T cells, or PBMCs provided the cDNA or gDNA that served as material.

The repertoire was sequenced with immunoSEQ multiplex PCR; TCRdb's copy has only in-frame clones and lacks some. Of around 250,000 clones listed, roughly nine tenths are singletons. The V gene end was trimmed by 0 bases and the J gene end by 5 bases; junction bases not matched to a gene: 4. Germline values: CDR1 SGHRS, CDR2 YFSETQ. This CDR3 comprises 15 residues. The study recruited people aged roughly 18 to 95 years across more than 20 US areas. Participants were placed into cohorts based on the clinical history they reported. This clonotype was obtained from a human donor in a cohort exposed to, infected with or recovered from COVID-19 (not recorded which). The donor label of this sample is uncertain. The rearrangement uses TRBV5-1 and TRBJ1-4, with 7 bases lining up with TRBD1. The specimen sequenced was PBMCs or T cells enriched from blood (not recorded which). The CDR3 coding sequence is TGCGCCAGCAGCTTGGGGGGGACAGAGAATGAAAAACTGTTTTTT. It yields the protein CASSLGGTENEKLFF.